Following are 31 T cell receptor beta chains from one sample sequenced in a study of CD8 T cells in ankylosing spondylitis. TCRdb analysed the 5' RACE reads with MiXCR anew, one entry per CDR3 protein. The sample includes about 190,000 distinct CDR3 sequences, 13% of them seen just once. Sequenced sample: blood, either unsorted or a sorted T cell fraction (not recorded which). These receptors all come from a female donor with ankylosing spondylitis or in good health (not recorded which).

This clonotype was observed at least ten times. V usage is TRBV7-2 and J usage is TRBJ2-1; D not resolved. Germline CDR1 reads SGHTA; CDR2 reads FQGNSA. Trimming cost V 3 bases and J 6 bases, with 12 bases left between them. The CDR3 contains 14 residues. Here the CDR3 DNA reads TGTGCCAGCAGCTTCTACGATCCGACCAATGAGCAGTTCTTC. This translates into CASSFYDPTNEQFF.

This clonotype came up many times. CDR3 loop: CASSRTFGSWWDEKLFF. The CDR3, as DNA: TGTGCCAGCAGCCGCACCTTCGGGTCCTGGTGGGATGAAAAACTGTTTTTT. The gene calls are TRBV14 and TRBJ1-4; D remains ambiguous. The germline V and J ends were trimmed by 4 bases and 6 bases, with 21 bases remaining between them. The CDR3 length is 17 residues. Germline-derived CDR1 and CDR2 are SGHDN and FVKESK.

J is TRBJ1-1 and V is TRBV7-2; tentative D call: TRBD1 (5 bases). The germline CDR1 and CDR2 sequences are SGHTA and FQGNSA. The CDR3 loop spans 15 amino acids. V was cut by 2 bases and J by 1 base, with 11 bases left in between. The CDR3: CASSLLRQSNTEAFF. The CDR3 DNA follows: TGTGCCAGCAGCTTACTCAGACAGTCGAACACTGAAGCTTTCTTT.

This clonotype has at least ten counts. The CDR3 DNA reads as TGCGCCAGCAGCGCGGGGCCAGGCAGCACTGAAGCTTTCTTT. This codes for CASSAGPGSTEAFF. The chain links TRBV5-1 to TRBJ1-1, with a weak D call TRBD1 (5 bases). Per germline, CDR1 SGHRS and CDR2 YFSETQ. CDR3 length: 14 residues. The germline V and J ends were trimmed by 4 bases and 4 bases, with 14 bases remaining between them.

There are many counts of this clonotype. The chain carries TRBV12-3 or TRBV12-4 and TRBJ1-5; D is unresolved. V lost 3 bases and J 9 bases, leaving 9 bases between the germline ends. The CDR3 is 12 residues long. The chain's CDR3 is CASSLSRGPQHF. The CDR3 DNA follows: TGTGCCAGCAGTTTGTCCCGGGGGCCCCAGCATTTT.

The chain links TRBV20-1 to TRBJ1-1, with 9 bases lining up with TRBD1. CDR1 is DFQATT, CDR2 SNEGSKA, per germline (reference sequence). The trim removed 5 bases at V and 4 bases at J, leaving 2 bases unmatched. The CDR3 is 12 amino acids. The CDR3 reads CSAWDRATEAFF. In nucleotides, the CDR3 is TGCAGTGCTTGGGACAGGGCCACTGAAGCTTTCTTT.

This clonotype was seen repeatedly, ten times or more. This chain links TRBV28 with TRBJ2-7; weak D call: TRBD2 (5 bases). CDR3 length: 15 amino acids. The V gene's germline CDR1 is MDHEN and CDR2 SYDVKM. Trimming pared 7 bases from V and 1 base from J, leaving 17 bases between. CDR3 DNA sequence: TGTGCCAGCACAATTGGTGGTCCGGGGTCCTACGAGCAGTACTTC. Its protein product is CASTIGGPGSYEQYF.

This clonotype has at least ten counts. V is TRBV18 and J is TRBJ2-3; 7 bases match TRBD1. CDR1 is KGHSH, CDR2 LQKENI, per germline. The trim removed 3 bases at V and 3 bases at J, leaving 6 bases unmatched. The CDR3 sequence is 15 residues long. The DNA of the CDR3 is TGTGCCAGCTCACCTAGGGACAGAAGAACAGATACGCAGTATTTT. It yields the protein CASSPRDRRTDTQYF.

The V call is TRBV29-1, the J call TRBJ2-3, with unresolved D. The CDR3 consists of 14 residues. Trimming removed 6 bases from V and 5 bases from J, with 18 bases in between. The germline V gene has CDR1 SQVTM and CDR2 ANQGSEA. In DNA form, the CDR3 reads TGCAGCGTGCCCAGCCCCTTACAAGGAGATACGCAGTATTTT. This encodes CSVPSPLQGDTQYF.

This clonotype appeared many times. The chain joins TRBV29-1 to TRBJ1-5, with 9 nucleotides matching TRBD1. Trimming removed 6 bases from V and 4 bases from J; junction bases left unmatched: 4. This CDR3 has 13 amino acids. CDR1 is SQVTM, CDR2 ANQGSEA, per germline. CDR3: CSVPGTGNQPQHF. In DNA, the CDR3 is TGCAGCGTCCCCGGGACAGGGAATCAGCCCCAGCATTTT.

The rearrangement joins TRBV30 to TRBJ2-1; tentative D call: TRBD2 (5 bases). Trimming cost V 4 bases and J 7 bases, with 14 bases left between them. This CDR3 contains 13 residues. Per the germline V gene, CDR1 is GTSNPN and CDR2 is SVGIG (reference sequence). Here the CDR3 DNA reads TGTGCCTGGAATAGCGAGTTCGGAAATGAGCAGTTCTTC. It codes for CAWNSEFGNEQFF.

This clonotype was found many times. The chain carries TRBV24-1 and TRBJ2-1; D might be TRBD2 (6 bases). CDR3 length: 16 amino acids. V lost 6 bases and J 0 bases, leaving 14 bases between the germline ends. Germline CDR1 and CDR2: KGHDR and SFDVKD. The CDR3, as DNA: TGTGCCACCAGTTCTAGGGCGGGGAGCTCCTACAATGAGCAGTTCTTC. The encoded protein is CATSSRAGSSYNEQFF.

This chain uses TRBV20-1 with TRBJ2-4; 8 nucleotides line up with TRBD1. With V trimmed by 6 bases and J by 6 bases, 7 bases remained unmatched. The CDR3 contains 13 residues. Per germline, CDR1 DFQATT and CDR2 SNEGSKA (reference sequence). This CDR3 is CSADTGGVNIQYF. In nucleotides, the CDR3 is TGCAGTGCCGATACAGGGGGTGTAAACATTCAGTACTTC.

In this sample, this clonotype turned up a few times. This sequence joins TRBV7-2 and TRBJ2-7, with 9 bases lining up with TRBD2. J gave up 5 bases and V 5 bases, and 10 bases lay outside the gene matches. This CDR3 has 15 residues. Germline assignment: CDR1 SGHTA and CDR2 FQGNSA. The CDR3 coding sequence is TGTGCCAGCAGCCGTAGCGGGAGATTTGGTAACGAGCAGTACTTC. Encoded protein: CASSRSGRFGNEQYF.

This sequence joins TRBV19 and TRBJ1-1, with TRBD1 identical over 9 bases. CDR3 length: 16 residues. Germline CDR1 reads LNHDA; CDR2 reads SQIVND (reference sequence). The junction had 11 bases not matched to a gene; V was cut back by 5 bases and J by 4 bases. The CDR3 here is CASSFRQGERSTEAFF. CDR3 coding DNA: TGTGCCAGTAGTTTTCGACAGGGGGAACGGTCCACTGAAGCTTTCTTT.

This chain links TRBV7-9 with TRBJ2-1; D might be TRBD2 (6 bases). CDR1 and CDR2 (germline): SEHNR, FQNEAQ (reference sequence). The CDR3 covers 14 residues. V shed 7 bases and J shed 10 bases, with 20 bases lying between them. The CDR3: CASTLRAGTLEQFF. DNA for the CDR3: TGTGCCAGCACCCTTCGCGCGGGAACTCTAGAGCAGTTCTTC.

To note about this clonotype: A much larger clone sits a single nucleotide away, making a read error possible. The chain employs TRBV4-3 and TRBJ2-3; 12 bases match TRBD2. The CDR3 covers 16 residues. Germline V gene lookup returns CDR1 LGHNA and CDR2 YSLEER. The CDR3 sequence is CTSSQELAGGRDTQYF. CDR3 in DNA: TGCACCAGCAGCCAAGAACTAGCGGGAGGACGTGATACGCAGTATTTT.

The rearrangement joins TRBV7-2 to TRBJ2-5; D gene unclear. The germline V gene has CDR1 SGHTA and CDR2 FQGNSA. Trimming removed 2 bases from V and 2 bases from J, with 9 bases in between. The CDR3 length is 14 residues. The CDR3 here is CASSLSYRQETQYF. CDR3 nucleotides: TGTGCCAGCAGCTTAAGTTACAGACAAGAGACCCAGTACTTC.

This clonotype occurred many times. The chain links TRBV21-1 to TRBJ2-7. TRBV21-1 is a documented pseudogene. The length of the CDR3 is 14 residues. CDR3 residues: CASSRTRGSYEQYF. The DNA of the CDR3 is TGTGCCAGCAGCAGGACTAGGGGCTCCTACGAGCAGTACTTC.

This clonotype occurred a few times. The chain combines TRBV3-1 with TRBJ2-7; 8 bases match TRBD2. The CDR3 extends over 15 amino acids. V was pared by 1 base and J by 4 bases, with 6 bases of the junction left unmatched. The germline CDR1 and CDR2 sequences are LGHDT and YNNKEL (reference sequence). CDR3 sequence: CASSQASGSPYEQYF. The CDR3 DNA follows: TGTGCCAGCAGCCAAGCAAGCGGGAGTCCTTACGAGCAGTACTTC.

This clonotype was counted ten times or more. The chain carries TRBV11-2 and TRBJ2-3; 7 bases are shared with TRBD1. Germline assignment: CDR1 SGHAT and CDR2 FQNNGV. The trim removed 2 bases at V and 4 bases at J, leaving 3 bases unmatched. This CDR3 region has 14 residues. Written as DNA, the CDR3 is TGTGCCAGCAGCTTATTACAGGGGTCAGATACGCAGTATTTT. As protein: CASSLLQGSDTQYF. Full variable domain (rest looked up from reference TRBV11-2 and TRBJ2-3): EAGVAQSPRYKIIEKRQSVAFWCNPISGHATLYWYQQILGQGPKLLIQFQNNGVVDDSQLPKDRFSAERLKGVDSTLKIQPAKLEDSAVYLCASSLLQGSDTQYFGPGTRLTVL.

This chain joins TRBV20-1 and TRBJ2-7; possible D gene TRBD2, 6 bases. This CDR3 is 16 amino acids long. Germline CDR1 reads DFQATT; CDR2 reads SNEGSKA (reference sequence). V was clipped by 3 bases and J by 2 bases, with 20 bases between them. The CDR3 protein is CSASSSDSPGAYEQYF. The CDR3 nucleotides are TGCAGTGCTAGTTCCTCGGACTCCCCGGGGGCCTACGAGCAGTACTTC.

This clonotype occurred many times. DNA of the CDR3: TGTGCCAGCAGCTTAAATCCTACCTATAATTCACCCCTCCACTTT. Residues: CASSLNPTYNSPLHF. The gene calls are TRBV7-2 and TRBJ1-6; no clear D gene. The CDR3 covers 15 residues. Germline CDR1 SGHTA, CDR2 FQGNSA. V lost 2 bases, J lost 2 bases, and 7 bases lay in between. The full variable domain, rest sourced from reference TRBV7-2 and TRBJ1-6, is GAGVSQSPSNKVTEKGKDVELRCDPISGHTALYWYRQSLGQGLEFLIYFQGNSAPDKSGLPSDRFSAERTGGSVSTLTIQRTQQEDSAVYLCASSLNPTYNSPLHFGNGTRLTVT.

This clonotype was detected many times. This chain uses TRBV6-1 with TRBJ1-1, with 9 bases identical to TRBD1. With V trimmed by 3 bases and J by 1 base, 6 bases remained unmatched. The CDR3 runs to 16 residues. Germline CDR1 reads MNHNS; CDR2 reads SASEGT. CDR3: CASSDRGQGRNTEAFF. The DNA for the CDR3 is TGTGCCAGCAGTGATAGAGGACAGGGGCGGAACACTGAAGCTTTCTTT.

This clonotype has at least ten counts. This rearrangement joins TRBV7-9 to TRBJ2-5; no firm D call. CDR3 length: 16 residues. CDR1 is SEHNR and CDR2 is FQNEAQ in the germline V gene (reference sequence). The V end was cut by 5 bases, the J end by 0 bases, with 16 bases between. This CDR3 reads CASSPAVRAYQETQYF. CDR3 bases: TGTGCCAGCAGCCCCGCCGTCCGGGCATACCAAGAGACCCAGTACTTC.

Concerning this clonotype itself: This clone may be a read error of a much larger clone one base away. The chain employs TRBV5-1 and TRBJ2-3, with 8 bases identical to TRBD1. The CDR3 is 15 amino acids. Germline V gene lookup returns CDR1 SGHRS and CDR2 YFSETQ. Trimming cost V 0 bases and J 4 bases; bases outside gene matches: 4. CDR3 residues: CASSLGGQGPDTQYF. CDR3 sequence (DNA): TGCGCCAGCAGCTTGGGCGGACAGGGCCCAGATACGCAGTATTTT.

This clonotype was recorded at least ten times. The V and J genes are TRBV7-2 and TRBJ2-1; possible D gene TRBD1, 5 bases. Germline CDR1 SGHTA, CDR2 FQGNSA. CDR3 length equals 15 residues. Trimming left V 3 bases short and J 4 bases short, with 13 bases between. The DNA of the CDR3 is TGTGCCAGCAGCTTCTCGGTGACAGCATACAATGAGCAGTTCTTC. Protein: CASSFSVTAYNEQFF.

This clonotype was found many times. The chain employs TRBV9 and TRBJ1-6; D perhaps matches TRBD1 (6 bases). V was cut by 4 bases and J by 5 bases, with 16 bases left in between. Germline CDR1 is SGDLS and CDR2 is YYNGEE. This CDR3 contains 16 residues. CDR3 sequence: CASSFGPGTNNSPLHF. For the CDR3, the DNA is TGTGCCAGCAGCTTCGGACCGGGGACAAATAATTCACCCCTCCACTTT.

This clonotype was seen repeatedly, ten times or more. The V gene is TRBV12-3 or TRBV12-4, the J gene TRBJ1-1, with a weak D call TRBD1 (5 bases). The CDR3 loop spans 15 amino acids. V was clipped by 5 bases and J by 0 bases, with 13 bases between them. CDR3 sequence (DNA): TGTGCCAGCAGTCCCCACAGGCAAATGAACACTGAAGCTTTCTTT. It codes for CASSPHRQMNTEAFF.

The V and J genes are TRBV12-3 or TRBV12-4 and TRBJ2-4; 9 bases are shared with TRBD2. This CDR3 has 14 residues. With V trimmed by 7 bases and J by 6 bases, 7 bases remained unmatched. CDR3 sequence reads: CASTFAREGNIQYF. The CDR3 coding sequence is TGTGCCAGCACCTTCGCGCGGGAGGGAAACATTCAGTACTTC.

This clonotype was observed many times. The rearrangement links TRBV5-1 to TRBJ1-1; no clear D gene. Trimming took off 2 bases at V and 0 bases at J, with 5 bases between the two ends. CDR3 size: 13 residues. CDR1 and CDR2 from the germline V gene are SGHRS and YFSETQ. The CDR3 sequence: CASSFIVNTEAFF. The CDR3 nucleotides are TGCGCCAGCAGCTTCATCGTGAACACTGAAGCTTTCTTT.